This T cell receptor beta chain came from a study of identical twins. Study observations and caveats: With abundant cord blood beta clonotypes, insertions were fewer; memory repertoires showed no such pattern. Twins showed weaker excess sharing in their beta out-of-frame sequences.

No donor was unhealthy or non-Caucasian. This clonotype has only a few counts. Its antigen is currently unknown. TCRdb recomputed calls from the 5' RACE reads with MiXCR, one row per CDR3 protein. This table has about 920,000 distinct CDR3 sequences, about 12% appearing once. This sample also appeared in a second study, on yellow fever vaccine responses in identical twins. That report adds: After vaccination, twins' T cell response reportedly seemed partly convergent, partly personalized.

The specimen was PBMCs. This sequence originates from a young woman in good health.

CDR3 sequence: CATSKQGPNEQFF. The DNA for the CDR3 is TGTGCCACAAGTAAACAGGGCCCCAATGAGCAGTTCTTC. This rearrangement joins TRBV24-1 to TRBJ2-1; possibly TRBD1 for D (6 bases). V lost 10 bases, J lost 6 bases, and 15 bases lay in between. This CDR3 is built from 13 residues. From germline, CDR1 is KGHDR and CDR2 SFDVKD.